The rows below give T cell receptor beta chains drawn from one sample of a study of blood T cell repertoires in COVID-19. Here immunoSEQ multiplex PCR was the method, and the copy in TCRdb shows in-frame clones only, minus some. The table lists 100,000 to 150,000 clones, about three quarters of them singletons. Material: peripheral blood. These receptors originate from a human donor with acute or convalescent COVID-19. The donor label of this sample is uncertain. Each CDR3 is given with its conserved first and last residue. Fields, in order: clone size, J gene, V gene, CDR3 protein. The size entry is marked missing in some rows and otherwise reads once, few, many or a size class.

size: -; J: TRBJ2-3; V: TRBV5-1; CDR3: CASSLVGLLAGGADTQYF
size: -; J: TRBJ1-4; V: TRBV6-1; CDR3: CASSGRDRGRGEKLFF
size: -; J: TRBJ1-5; V: TRBV5-1; CDR3: CASSLTGDSNQPQHF
size: -; J: TRBJ2-5; V: TRBV5-6; CDR3: CASTLAGQETQYF
size: -; J: TRBJ1-6; V: TRBV19; CDR3: CASSIGRIFNSPLHF
size: -; J: TRBJ2-3; V: TRBV12-3/TRBV12-4; CDR3: CATQGLTDTQYF
size: -; J: TRBJ2-5; V: TRBV5-8; CDR3: CASSSDRAETQYF
size: -; J: TRBJ1-2; V: TRBV6-5; CDR3: CASSYGEGAPGYGYTF
size: -; J: TRBJ1-1; V: TRBV18; CDR3: CASSAGTGDTEAFF
size: medium-sized; J: TRBJ1-2; V: TRBV7-9; CDR3: CASSLDRVAYGYTF
size: -; J: TRBJ1-1; V: TRBV10-3; CDR3: CAISKGLEGEAFF
size: -; J: TRBJ1-5; V: TRBV9; CDR3: CASSVGPSGGGQPQHF
size: -; J: TRBJ2-5; V: TRBV7-2; CDR3: CASSPMDREETQYF
size: -; J: TRBJ1-2; V: TRBV6-5; CDR3: CASRRGGNYGYTF
size: -; J: TRBJ1-6; V: TRBV29-1; CDR3: CSALRWARQGSNSPLHF
size: -; J: TRBJ2-2; V: TRBV5-6; CDR3: CASSWWGTTNTGELFF
size: -; J: TRBJ2-1; V: TRBV13; CDR3: CASSLSSPSGGRNEQFF
size: -; J: TRBJ2-5; V: TRBV7-9; CDR3: CASSGPLRDSLQETQYF
size: few; J: TRBJ2-2; V: TRBV19; CDR3: CASNPLWSGGAGELFF
size: -; J: TRBJ2-1; V: TRBV6-2/TRBV6-3; CDR3: CASSYSILKLAAYNEQFF
size: -; J: TRBJ1-1; V: TRBV30; CDR3: CAWSWGAMNTEAFF
size: -; J: TRBJ1-5; V: TRBV4-1; CDR3: CASSQVFRGFQGGNQPQHF
size: -; J: TRBJ2-1; V: TRBV7-2; CDR3: CASSYTSGGYNEQFF
size: once; J: TRBJ2-1; V: TRBV6-5; CDR3: CASSYRVLAGFNEQFF
size: -; J: TRBJ1-2; V: TRBV6-5; CDR3: CASRLTGGGYTF
size: -; J: TRBJ2-2; V: TRBV19; CDR3: CASSFQGGRGELFF
size: -; J: TRBJ2-1; V: TRBV2; CDR3: CASSEASGGDSEQFF
size: -; J: TRBJ1-6; V: TRBV15; CDR3: CATSWTGDTPLHF
size: many; J: TRBJ2-6; V: TRBV4-1; CDR3: CASSQVERGNGANVLTF
size: -; J: TRBJ1-2; V: TRBV6-5; CDR3: CASIEAQGHGYTF
size: -; J: TRBJ2-5; V: TRBV5-8; CDR3: CASSLFSQETQYF
size: -; J: TRBJ2-3; V: TRBV19; CDR3: CASSSQGSTDTQYF
size: -; J: TRBJ2-3; V: TRBV29-1; CDR3: CSVERTTRRDTQYF
size: few; J: TRBJ1-3; V: TRBV12-3/TRBV12-4; CDR3: CASTLGQGNTIYF
size: -; J: TRBJ1-6; V: TRBV5-1; CDR3: CASQTGTGNSPLHF
size: -; J: TRBJ2-7; V: TRBV4-1; CDR3: CASSQGSSGAYEQYF
size: -; J: TRBJ2-6; V: TRBV7-3; CDR3: CASSLTQGSGANVLTF
size: -; J: TRBJ2-3; V: TRBV12-5; CDR3: CASGLGFNTDTQYF
size: -; J: TRBJ1-2; V: TRBV12-5; CDR3: CASGLVQAYGYTF
size: -; J: TRBJ1-2; V: TRBV7-3; CDR3: CASSLTPSGADGYTF
size: -; J: TRBJ2-1; V: TRBV12-3/TRBV12-4; CDR3: CASSLGQGNEQFF
size: few; J: TRBJ2-3; V: TRBV7-9; CDR3: CASNGQGRDTQYF
size: -; J: TRBJ2-3; V: TRBV11-2; CDR3: CASSFGLAGRTDTQYF
size: once; J: TRBJ1-1; V: TRBV5-4; CDR3: CASSLRTPNTEAFF